This T cell receptor beta chain is from a study of high-grade serous ovarian cancer treatment subgroups. Study-level background: Samples averaged approximately 15,000 reads and around 7,000 unique TCR beta rearrangements. Study-wide findings and caveats: The analyses considered CDR3 and ignored CDR1 and CDR2.

Tumor tissue was taken before any definitive surgery or chemotherapy was given. Clones were sequenced by immunoSEQ multiplex PCR, and TCRdb holds only the in-frame ones, with some missing. This table holds some 310 clones, roughly 82% found once. About this clone itself: Antigen: not known.

Sequenced input: tumor tissue. The TCR comes from a human donor with high-grade serous ovarian cancer.

CDR3 DNA sequence: TGTGCCAGCAGTGAAGACGGGGGCAGTCTGAATTCACCCCTCCACTTT. Translation: CASSEDGGSLNSPLHF. V usage is TRBV2 and J usage is TRBJ1-6; D possibly corresponds to TRBD1 (6 bases). This CDR3 is built from 16 residues. Trimming cost V 1 base and J 7 bases, with 14 bases left between them. Germline V gene sequence: CDR1 SNHLY, CDR2 FYNNEI.